The present T cell receptor beta chain was sequenced within a study of OX40 agonist ivuxolimab in advanced cancers. Study at large: Aged 23 to 79 with a mean of 60 years, they were almost 85% male. Partial responses were achieved by three patients, one with hepatocellular carcinoma and two with cutaneous melanoma.

Details on this clone: Its specificity is unknown. An end of the junction differs from the germline gene, which may be a read error.

The CDR3 length is 13 residues. Germline V gene data show CDR1 as SGHVS and CDR2 as FQNEAQ. Study findings and constraints: Also showing low normalized T-cell clonal expansion were some of the nonresponders.

Clones were read by immunoSEQ multiplex PCR, and TCRdb kept only the in-frame ones, dropping some. The repertoire consists of about 83,000 clones, with roughly 84% occurring once and the leading ten covering around 7.3%. This TCR came from an adult with an advanced solid tumor such as melanoma, head and neck, liver or kidney cancer. The chain combines TRBV7-8 with TRBJ2-7; D call uncertain. Here the sequenced sample was CD4+ or CD8+ T cells sorted from blood, taken in a trial of the OX40 agonist ivuxolimab. CDR3 sequence: CASSVGTDSRQYF. CDR3 in DNA: TGCGCCAGCAGCGTAGGCACAGACTCTCGGCAGTACTTC.